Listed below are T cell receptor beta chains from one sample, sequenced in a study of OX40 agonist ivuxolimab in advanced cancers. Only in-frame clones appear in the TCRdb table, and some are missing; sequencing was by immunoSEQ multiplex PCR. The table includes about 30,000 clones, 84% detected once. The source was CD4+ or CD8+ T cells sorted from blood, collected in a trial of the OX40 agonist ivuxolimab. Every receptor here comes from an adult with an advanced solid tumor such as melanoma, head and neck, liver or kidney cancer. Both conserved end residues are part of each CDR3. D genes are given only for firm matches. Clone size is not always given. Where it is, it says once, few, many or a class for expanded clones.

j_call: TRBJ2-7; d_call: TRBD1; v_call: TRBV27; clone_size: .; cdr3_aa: CASSLSSTGIHEQYF; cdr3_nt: TGTGCCAGCAGTTTATCGTCGACAGGGATCCACGAGCAGTACTTC
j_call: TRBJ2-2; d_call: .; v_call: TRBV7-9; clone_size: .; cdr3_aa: CASSATGLGNTGELFF; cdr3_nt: TGTGCCAGCAGCGCCACGGGACTCGGAAACACCGGGGAGCTGTTTTTT
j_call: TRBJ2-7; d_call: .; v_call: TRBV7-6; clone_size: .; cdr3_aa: CASSIGQSYEQYF; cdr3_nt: TGTGCCAGCAGCATCGGACAGTCCTACGAGCAGTACTTC
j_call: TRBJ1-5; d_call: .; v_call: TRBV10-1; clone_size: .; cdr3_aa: CASSEDGDNTNQPQHF; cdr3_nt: TGCGCCAGCAGTGAAGACGGCGACAACACCAATCAGCCCCAGCATTTT
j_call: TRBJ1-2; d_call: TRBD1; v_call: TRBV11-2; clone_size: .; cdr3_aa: CASSVGQGLSYGYTF; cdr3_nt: TGTGCCAGCAGCGTGGGACAGGGGTTATCCTATGGCTACACCTTC
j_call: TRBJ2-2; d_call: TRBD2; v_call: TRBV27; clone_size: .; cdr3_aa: CASTFRLAGVGTGELFF; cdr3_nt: TGTGCCAGCACCTTCAGACTAGCGGGAGTGGGGACCGGGGAGCTGTTTTTT
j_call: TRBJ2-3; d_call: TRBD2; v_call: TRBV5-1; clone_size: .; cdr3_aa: CASSSTTSGGGADTQYF; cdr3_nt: TGCGCCAGCAGCTCAACTACTAGCGGAGGAGGAGCAGATACGCAGTATTTT
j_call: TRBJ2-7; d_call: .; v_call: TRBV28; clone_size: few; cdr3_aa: CASTNTVPYEQYF; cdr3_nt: TGTGCCAGCACCAATACGGTACCCTACGAGCAGTACTTC
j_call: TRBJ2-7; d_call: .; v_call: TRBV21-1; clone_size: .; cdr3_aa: CASSKRPELLYEQYF; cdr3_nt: TGTGCCAGCAGCAAAAGGCCAGAGCTCCTCTACGAGCAGTACTTC
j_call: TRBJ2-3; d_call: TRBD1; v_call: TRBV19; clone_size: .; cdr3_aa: CASSIVGDSSTDTQYF; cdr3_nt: TGTGCCAGTAGTATAGTCGGGGACAGTAGCACAGATACGCAGTATTTT
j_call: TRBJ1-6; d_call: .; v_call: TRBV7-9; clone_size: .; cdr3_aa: CASSPSFRGLSPLHF; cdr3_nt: TGTGCCAGCAGCCCATCCTTCAGGGGTTTGTCACCCCTCCACTTT
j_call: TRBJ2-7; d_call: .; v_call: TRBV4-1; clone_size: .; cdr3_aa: CASSQRTSGSGEQYF; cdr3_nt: TGCGCCAGCAGCCAAAGGACTTCGGGATCCGGCGAGCAGTACTTC
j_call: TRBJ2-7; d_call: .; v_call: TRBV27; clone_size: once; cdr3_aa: CASSLKSGGYEQYF; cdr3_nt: TGTGCCAGCAGTTTAAAAAGCGGTGGCTACGAGCAGTACTTC
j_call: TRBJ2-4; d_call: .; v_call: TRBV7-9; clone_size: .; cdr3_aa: CASSLWTLAKNIQYF; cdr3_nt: TGTGCCAGCAGCTTGTGGACTTTAGCCAAAAACATTCAGTACTTC
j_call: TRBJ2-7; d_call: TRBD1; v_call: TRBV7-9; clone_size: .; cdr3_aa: CASRGKQGNSIYEQYF; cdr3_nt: TGTGCCAGCAGAGGAAAACAGGGGAATTCAATCTACGAGCAGTACTTC
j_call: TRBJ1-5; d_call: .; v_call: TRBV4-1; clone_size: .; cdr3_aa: CASSLPRDGQPQHF; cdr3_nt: TGCGCCAGCAGCCTCCCTCGGGATGGTCAGCCCCAGCATTTT
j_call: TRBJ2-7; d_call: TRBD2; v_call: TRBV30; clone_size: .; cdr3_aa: CAWSVGGSYYEQYF; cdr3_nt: TGTGCCTGGAGTGTAGGCGGGAGCTACTACGAGCAGTACTTC
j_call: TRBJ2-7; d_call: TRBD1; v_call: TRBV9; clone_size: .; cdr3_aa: CASSPTGPSSYEQYF; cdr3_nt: TGTGCCAGCAGCCCGACAGGGCCGAGCTCCTACGAGCAGTACTTC
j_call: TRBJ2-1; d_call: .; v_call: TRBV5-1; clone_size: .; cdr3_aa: CASSLVGGLYNEQFF; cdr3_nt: TGCGCCAGCAGCTTGGTGGGGGGCCTATACAATGAGCAGTTCTTC
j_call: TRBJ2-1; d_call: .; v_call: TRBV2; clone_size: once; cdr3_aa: CASSGGGNEQFF; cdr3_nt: TGTGCCAGCAGTGGAGGGGGAAATGAGCAGTTCTTC
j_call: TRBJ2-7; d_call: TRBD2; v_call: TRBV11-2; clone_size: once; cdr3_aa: CASSSKPAGELYEQYF; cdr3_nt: TGTGCCAGCAGCTCCAAACCAGCGGGAGAGCTATACGAGCAGTACTTC
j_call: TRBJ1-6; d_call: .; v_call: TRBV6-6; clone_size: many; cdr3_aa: CASSPKVLAISPLHF; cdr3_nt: TGTGCCAGCAGTCCCAAGGTCTTAGCTATTTCACCCCTCCACTTT
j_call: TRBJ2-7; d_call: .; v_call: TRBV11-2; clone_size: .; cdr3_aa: CASSYRAAIYEQYF; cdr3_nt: TGTGCCAGCAGCTACCGGGCCGCCATCTACGAGCAGTACTTC
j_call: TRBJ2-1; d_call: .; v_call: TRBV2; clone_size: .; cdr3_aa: CASSVGNFLHEQFF; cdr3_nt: TGTGCCAGCAGTGTCGGGAACTTCCTGCATGAGCAGTTCTTC
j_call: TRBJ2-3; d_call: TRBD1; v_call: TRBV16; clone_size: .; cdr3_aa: CASSHPGQGTDTQYF; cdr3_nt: TGTGCCAGCAGCCACCCGGGACAGGGCACAGATACGCAGTATTTT
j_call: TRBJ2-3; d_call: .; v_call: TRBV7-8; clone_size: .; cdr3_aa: CASSPIPGQQSSTDTQYF; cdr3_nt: TGTGCCAGCAGCCCGATACCTGGACAGCAGTCTAGCACAGATACGCAGTATTTT
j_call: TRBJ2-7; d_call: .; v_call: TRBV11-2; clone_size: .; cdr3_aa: CASSLASEQYF; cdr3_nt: TGTGCCAGCAGCTTAGCTTCGGAGCAGTACTTC
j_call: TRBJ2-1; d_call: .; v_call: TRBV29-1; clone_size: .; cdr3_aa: CSSVGGAEFF; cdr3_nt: TGCAGCTCGGTGGGGGGAGCGGAGTTCTTC
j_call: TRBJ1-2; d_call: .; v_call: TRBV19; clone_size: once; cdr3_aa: CASSIGTEYGYTF; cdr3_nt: TGTGCCAGTAGTATAGGGACAGAGTATGGCTACACCTTC
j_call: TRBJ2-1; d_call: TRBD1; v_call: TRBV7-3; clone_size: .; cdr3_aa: CASSSQGAAYNEQFF; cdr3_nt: TGTGCCAGCAGCTCCCAGGGGGCGGCCTACAATGAGCAGTTCTTC
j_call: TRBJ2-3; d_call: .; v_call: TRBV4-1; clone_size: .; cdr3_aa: CASSQEVADTQYF; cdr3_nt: TGCGCCAGCAGCCAAGAGGTGGCAGATACGCAGTATTTT
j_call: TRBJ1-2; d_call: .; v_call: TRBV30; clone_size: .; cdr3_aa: CAWSRTDLERGYTF; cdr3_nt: TGTGCCTGGAGTCGAACAGACCTGGAGAGAGGCTACACCTTC
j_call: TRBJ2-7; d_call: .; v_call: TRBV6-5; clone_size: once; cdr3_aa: CARVQGTNEQYF; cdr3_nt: TGTGCCAGGGTACAAGGAACCAACGAGCAGTACTTC
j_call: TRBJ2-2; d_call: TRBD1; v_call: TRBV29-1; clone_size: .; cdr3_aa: CSVGDRGLTGELFF; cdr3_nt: TGCAGCGTTGGGGACAGGGGGCTGACCGGGGAGCTGTTTTTT
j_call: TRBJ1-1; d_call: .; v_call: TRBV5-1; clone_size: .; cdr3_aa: CASSHSPTESRGNTEAFF; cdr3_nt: TGCGCCAGCAGCCATTCGCCGACAGAAAGCAGAGGCAACACTGAAGCTTTCTTT
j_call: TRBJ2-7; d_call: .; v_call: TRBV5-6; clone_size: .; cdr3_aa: CASSLGASADEQYF; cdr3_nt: TGTGCCAGCAGCTTAGGGGCCTCGGCCGACGAGCAGTACTTC
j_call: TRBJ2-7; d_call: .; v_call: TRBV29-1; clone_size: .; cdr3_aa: CSVEEGQGYEQYF; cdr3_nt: TGCAGCGTTGAAGAAGGGCAGGGTTACGAGCAGTACTTC
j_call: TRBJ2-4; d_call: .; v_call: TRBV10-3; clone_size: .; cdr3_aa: CAISESGEGAKNIQYF; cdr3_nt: TGTGCCATCAGTGAGTCTGGGGAAGGGGCCAAAAACATTCAGTACTTC
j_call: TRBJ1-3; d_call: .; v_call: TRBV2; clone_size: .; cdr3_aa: CASSEAAGRGNTIYF; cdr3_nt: TGTGCCAGCAGTGAAGCGGCAGGGCGTGGAAACACCATATATTTT
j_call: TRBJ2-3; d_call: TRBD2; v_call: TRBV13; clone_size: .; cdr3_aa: CASSLTSLQYF; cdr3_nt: TGTGCCAGCAGCTTGACTAGCTTGCAGTATTTT
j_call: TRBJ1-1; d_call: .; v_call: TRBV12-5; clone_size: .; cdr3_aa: CASGLLQGEAFF; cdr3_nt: TGTGCTAGTGGTTTGCTACAGGGTGAAGCTTTCTTT
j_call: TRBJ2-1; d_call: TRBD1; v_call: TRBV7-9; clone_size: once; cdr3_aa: CASSEPDREEQFF; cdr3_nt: TGTGCCAGCAGCGAACCGGACAGGGAAGAGCAGTTCTTC
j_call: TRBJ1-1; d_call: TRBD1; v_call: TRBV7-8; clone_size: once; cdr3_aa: CASTQGATTEAFF; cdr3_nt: TGTGCCAGCACACAGGGGGCAACCACTGAAGCTTTCTTT